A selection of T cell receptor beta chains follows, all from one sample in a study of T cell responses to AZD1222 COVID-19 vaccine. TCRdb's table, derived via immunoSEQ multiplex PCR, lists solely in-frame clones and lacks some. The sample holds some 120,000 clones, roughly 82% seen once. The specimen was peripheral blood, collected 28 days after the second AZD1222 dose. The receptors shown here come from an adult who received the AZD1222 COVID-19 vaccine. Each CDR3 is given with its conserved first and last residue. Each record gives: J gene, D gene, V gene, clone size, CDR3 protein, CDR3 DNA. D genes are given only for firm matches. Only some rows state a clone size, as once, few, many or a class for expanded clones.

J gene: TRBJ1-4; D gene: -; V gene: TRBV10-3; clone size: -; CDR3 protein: CAISIDGSDEKLFF; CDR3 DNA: TGTGCCATCAGTATCGACGGGAGCGATGAAAAACTGTTTTTT
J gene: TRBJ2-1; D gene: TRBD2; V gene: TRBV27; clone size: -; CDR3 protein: CASSKGTSPFNEQFF; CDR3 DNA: TGTGCCAGCAGTAAGGGGACTAGCCCCTTCAATGAGCAGTTCTTC
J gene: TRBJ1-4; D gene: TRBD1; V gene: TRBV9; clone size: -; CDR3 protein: CASSVTSGGGEKLFF; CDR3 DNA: TGTGCCAGCAGCGTAACCTCAGGGGGCGGTGAAAAACTGTTTTTT
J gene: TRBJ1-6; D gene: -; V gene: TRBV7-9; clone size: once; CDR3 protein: CASSLTGTVNSPLHF; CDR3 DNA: TGTGCCAGCAGCCTAACCGGGACGGTTAATTCACCCCTCCACTTT
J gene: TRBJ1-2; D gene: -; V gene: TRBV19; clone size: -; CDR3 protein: CASSMGKMSYGYTF; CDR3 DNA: TGTGCCAGTAGTATGGGGAAGATGTCTTATGGCTACACCTTC
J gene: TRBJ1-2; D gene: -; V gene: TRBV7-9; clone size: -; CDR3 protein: CASSLASTANYGYTF; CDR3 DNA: TGTGCCAGCAGCTTAGCGTCTACAGCTAACTATGGCTACACCTTC
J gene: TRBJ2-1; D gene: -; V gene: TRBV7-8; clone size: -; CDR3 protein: CASSLLGGQDNEQFF; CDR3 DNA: TGTGCCAGCAGCTTACTCGGGGGGCAGGACAATGAGCAGTTCTTC
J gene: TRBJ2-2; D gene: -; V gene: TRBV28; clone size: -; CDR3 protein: CASTKPGGGTGELFF; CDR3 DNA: TGTGCCAGCACGAAACCAGGGGGGGGAACCGGGGAGCTGTTTTTT
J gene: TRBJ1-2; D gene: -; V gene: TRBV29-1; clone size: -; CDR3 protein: CSVLLGQNYGYTF; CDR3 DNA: TGCAGCGTTCTCCTGGGGCAGAACTATGGCTACACCTTC
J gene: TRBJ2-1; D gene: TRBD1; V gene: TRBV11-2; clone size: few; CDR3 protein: CASSRQGTYNEQFF; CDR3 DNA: TGTGCCAGCAGCCGACAGGGGACCTACAATGAGCAGTTCTTC